A single sample is the source of the 8 T cell receptor beta chains below, sequenced in a study of blood T cells in healthy people across ages. The authors ran a second PCR of roughly 6 to 11 cycles using a sample-barcoded 5' primer and a J-beta primer mix. TCRdb recomputed calls from the 5' RACE reads with MiXCR, one row per CDR3 protein. Seen here are 980,000 or so distinct CDR3 sequences, roughly 50% observed once, and the top ten hold under 15%. The sample comprised blood. These receptors all come from a man aged 25 to 40 in good health.

About this clonotype: The junction differs from germline at one of its ends, possibly a read error. The chain links TRBV3-1 to TRBJ1-2; D gene uncertain. Germline V gene data show CDR1 as LGHDT and CDR2 as YNNKEL (reference sequence). This CDR3 contains 14 residues. CDR3: CTSSQDLRNYGYTF. CDR3 nucleotides: TGTACCAGCAGCCAAGATCTGAGGAACTATGGCTACACCTTC.

This clonotype was observed once. The J gene is TRBJ2-7, the V gene TRBV7-2, with 7 nucleotides matching TRBD1. Trimming at V came to 5 bases and at J to 2 bases, leaving 12 bases not matched to a gene. The CDR3 length is 16 residues. Germline CDR1 reads SGHTA; CDR2 reads FQGNSA. CDR3 sequence (DNA): TGTGCCAGCAGCCCGAACCGGATGACAGGGCCCTACGAGCAGTACTTC. Translated: CASSPNRMTGPYEQYF.

This clonotype has just a few counts. The CDR3 nucleotides read TGTGCCAGCAGCTTTAGCGGGACCTTCTCCTACGAGCAGTACTTC. Its translation: CASSFSGTFSYEQYF. This sequence joins TRBV7-2 and TRBJ2-7; 8 bases agree with TRBD2. The germline V gene has CDR1 SGHTA and CDR2 FQGNSA. V was clipped by 3 bases and J by 0 bases; unmatched bases: 4. The CDR3 spans 15 residues. Combining the CDR3 with reference TRBV7-2 and TRBJ2-7 gives the whole variable domain GAGVSQSPSNKVTEKGKDVELRCDPISGHTALYWYRQSLGQGLEFLIYFQGNSAPDKSGLPSDRFSAERTGGSVSTLTIQRTQQEDSAVYLCASSFSGTFSYEQYFGPGTRLTVT.

The gene calls are TRBV4-3 and TRBJ2-2; no clear D. V was trimmed by 0 bases and J by 5 bases, leaving 13 bases between them. The CDR3 has 16 residues. Germline-derived CDR1 and CDR2 are LGHNA and YSLEER. CDR3 loop: CASSQEAGARTGELFF. CDR3 DNA sequence: TGCGCCAGCAGCCAAGAAGCAGGCGCAAGGACCGGGGAGCTGTTTTTT.

The genes are TRBV4-2 and TRBJ2-3; no firm D call. The V gene lost 0 bases and the J gene lost 0 bases, with 7 bases spanning the gap. From germline, CDR1 is LGHNA and CDR2 YNFKEQ. The CDR3 length is 15 residues. The chain's CDR3 is CASSQEWGSTDTQYF. CDR3 DNA: TGTGCCAGCAGCCAAGAGTGGGGAAGCACAGATACGCAGTATTTT.

CDR3 sequence: CASSGTQNTEAFF. CDR3 nucleotide sequence: TGTGCCAGTTCCGGGACACAGAACACTGAAGCTTTCTTT. The V gene is TRBV18, the J gene TRBJ1-1; a possible D gene is TRBD1 (6 bases). Germline V gene lookup returns CDR1 KGHSH and CDR2 LQKENI. Trimming took off 9 bases at V and 1 base at J, with 12 bases between the two ends. The CDR3 has 13 residues.

This clonotype was detected a few times. Mismatch with germline at one junction end may stem from a read error. V and J are TRBV12-3 or TRBV12-4 and TRBJ2-1, with 8 bases that match TRBD2. CDR3 size: 16 residues. CDR3 sequence (DNA): TGTGCCAGCAGTCTAGCGGGCCTCGGGACTTACAATGAGCAGTTCTTC. Translating gives CASSLAGLGTYNEQFF.

CDR3 amino acids: CAISSGTSNTDTQYF. The DNA of the CDR3 is TGTGCCATCAGCTCCGGGACTTCTAACACAGATACGCAGTATTTT. This chain connects TRBV10-3 to TRBJ2-3; tentatively, D is TRBD2 (6 bases). CDR1 and CDR2 from the germline V gene are ENHRY and SYGVKD. The length of the CDR3 is 15 residues. Trimming removed 6 bases from V and 2 bases from J, with 15 bases in between.